This passage covers 14 T cell receptor beta chains from one sample sequenced in a study of cytomegalovirus exposure and HLA in healthy donors (dated by TCRdb to the late 2010s). Receptor amplification or capture employed the immunoSEQ multiplex PCR assay. For the multiplex PCR, a mixture combining 60 forward primers for TCR Vbeta segments and 13 reverse primers for TCR Jbeta segments was used. This is the immuneACCESS table as TCRdb keeps it, with only in-frame sequences that have V and J called. A part of the clones is gone; compared with another copy, unresolved V genes explain less than half, and the rest is unexplained. This sample holds roughly 150,000 clones; 64% were observed only once. 2.5% to 3.5% of the sample goes to the ten largest clones. Material for sequencing was PBMCs. The source is a woman aged 25-40 years in good health and CMV-seropositive.

DNA for the CDR3: TGTGCCAGCAGCTTAGCGCTCCGACTAGCGGGAGGGTGGGAGACCCAGTACTTC. It translates to CASSLALRLAGGWETQYF. The chain links TRBV7-8 to TRBJ2-5, with 14 bases aligning to TRBD2. CDR3 size: 18 residues. Trimming cost V 0 bases and J 5 bases; bases outside gene matches: 8. Germline CDR1 and CDR2: SGHVS and FQNEAQ.

This clone was found a few times. The chain carries TRBV21-1 and TRBJ1-3. TRBV21-1 is a pseudogene. The CDR3 contains 11 residues. The CDR3 nucleotides read TGTGCCAGGAGGGAGGAAAACACCATATATTTT. It codes for CARREENTIYF.

The chain links TRBV2 to TRBJ2-2; possibly TRBD1 for D (7 bases). Trimming shortened V by 6 bases and J by 3 bases, and 14 bases separated the two germline ends. The CDR3 is made up of 15 amino acids. CDR1 is SNHLY and CDR2 is FYNNEI in the germline V gene. In DNA, the CDR3 is TGTGCCAGCAGCTCAGGGGGACTCCACACCGGGGAGCTGTTTTTT. Residues: CASSSGGLHTGELFF. Variable domain in full (rest from reference TRBV2 and TRBJ2-2): EPEVTQTPSHQVTQMGQEVILRCVPISNHLYFYWYRQILGQKVEFLVSFYNNEISEKSEIFDDQFSVERPDGSNFTLKIRSTKLEDSAMYFCASSSGGLHTGELFFGEGSRLTVL.

CDR3 region: CASSRGPEGKLFF. CDR3 coding DNA: TGTGCCAGCAGCAGAGGCCCCGAGGGAAAACTGTTTTTT. The genes are TRBV7-9 and TRBJ1-4; no firm D call. Trimming removed 5 bases from V and 10 bases from J, with 14 bases in between. The CDR3 length is 13 residues. CDR1 and CDR2 from the germline V gene are SEHNR and FQNEAQ (reference sequence).

The chain links TRBV6-5 to TRBJ1-2, with D unresolved. There are 13 residues in the CDR3. CDR1 and CDR2 from the germline V gene are MNHEY and SVGAGI. V lost 4 bases and J 4 bases, leaving 10 bases between the germline ends. CDR3 coding DNA: TGTGCCAGCAGTTCCCCCAGATCCTATGGCTACACCTTC. Residues: CASSSPRSYGYTF.

The chain links TRBV7-9 to TRBJ1-1, with D perhaps TRBD1 (6 bases). The CDR3 loop spans 15 amino acids. Germline V gives CDR1 SEHNR, CDR2 FQNEAQ (reference sequence). V gave up 6 bases and J gave up 3 bases, with 17 bases separating them. Here the CDR3 DNA reads TGTGCCAGCAGTTGGGACATCCTAGGATACACTGAAGCTTTCTTT. Amino acids: CASSWDILGYTEAFF.

The chain has TRBV2 and TRBJ1-6; 8 bases are shared with TRBD1. V shed 2 bases, J shed 1 base, and the junction held 4 bases outside the gene matches. In germline, CDR1 is SNHLY, CDR2 FYNNEI. This CDR3 contains 17 residues. The CDR3 DNA reads as TGTGCCAGCAGTGAAATGCAGGGGGCTTCCTATAATTCACCCCTCCACTTT. Translation: CASSEMQGASYNSPLHF.

This chain joins TRBV10-3 and TRBJ2-5, with 13 bases identical to TRBD2. The junction had 13 bases not matched to a gene; V was cut back by 11 bases and J by 4 bases. The length of the CDR3 is 16 residues. CDR1 and CDR2 from the germline V gene are ENHRY and SYGVKD. The CDR3 DNA reads as TGTGCCTCTGGGGGGGGGACTAGCGGGGCAGGAGAGACCCAGTACTTC. Translated, it gives CASGGGTSGAGETQYF.

This chain connects TRBV29-1 to TRBJ2-2; TRBD2 might be the D (5 bases). V shed 3 bases and J shed 4 bases, with 15 bases lying between them. This CDR3 has 15 residues. Germline V lookup: CDR1 SQVTM, CDR2 ANQGSEA. The CDR3 region has the DNA TGCAGCGTTGATAGATCTGCCGCGGGCACCGGGGAGCTGTTTTTT. Translation gives CSVDRSAAGTGELFF.

The rearrangement joins TRBV19 to TRBJ1-3; 7 nucleotides match TRBD1. The CDR3 is made up of 13 amino acids. Germline-derived CDR1 and CDR2 are LNHDA and SQIVND (reference sequence). With V trimmed by 9 bases and J by 4 bases, 6 bases remained unmatched. The CDR3 sequence: CASETGTGNTIYF. DNA of the CDR3: TGTGCCAGCGAGACAGGGACGGGAAACACCATATATTTT.

The chain has TRBV25-1 and TRBJ2-5; D gene unclear. The better agreement between TRBJ2-7 and the DNA end casts doubt on the J call. The CDR3 is 13 residues long. CDR1 MGHDK and CDR2 SYGVNS come from the germline V gene. CDR3 protein: CASSEISRYEQYF. The CDR3 DNA reads TGTGCCAGCAGTGAGATTAGCCGGTACGAGCAGTACTTC.

This clone was counted between two and nine times. The chain recombines TRBV10-2 with TRBJ2-7, with TRBD2 matching over 7 bases. V gave up 3 bases and J gave up 2 bases; unmatched junction bases: 7. The CDR3 loop spans 15 amino acids. Per the germline V gene, CDR1 is WSHSY and CDR2 is SAAADI. The CDR3 region has the DNA TGCGCCAGCAGTGAACTCGGGAGGACAACCTACGAGCAGTACTTC. It specifies CASSELGRTTYEQYF.

This clone has a handful of counts. This same CDR3 is encoded by further DNA sequences in the sample. The V gene is TRBV5-1, the J gene TRBJ1-1, with 9 bases aligning to TRBD1. V lost 5 bases and J lost 3; bases outside the gene matches: 2. This CDR3 comprises 13 residues. Germline CDR1 is SGHRS and CDR2 is YFSETQ. The CDR3 here is CASSRTGDTEAFF. As DNA, the CDR3 is TGCGCCAGCAGTCGGACAGGGGACACTGAAGCTTTCTTT. Variable domain in full (rest from reference TRBV5-1 and TRBJ1-1): KAGVTQTPRYLIKTRGQQVTLSCSPISGHRSVSWYQQTPGQGLQFLFEYFSETQRNKGNFPGRFSGRQFSNSRSEMNVSTLELGDSALYLCASSRTGDTEAFFGQGTRLTVV.

This clone was observed a few times. This rearrangement joins TRBV6-5 to TRBJ2-1; no definite D call. The CDR3 is 15 amino acids. V gave up 0 bases and J gave up 4 bases, with 10 bases separating them. Germline V CDR1 and CDR2: MNHEY, SVGAGI. The CDR3: CASSYSLGGYNEQFF. Here the CDR3 DNA reads TGTGCCAGCAGTTACTCGCTTGGCGGATACAATGAGCAGTTCTTC.